Listed below are T cell receptor beta chains from one sample, sequenced in a study of blood T cells in healthy people across ages. From the 5' RACE reads, TCRdb called clonotypes with MiXCR, one entry per CDR3 protein. In the table there are 920,000 or so distinct CDR3 sequences, more than 35% of which are singletons. The specimen was blood. The receptor source for this set is a woman aged 55-69 years in good health. Both conserved end residues are part of each CDR3. D genes are given only for firm matches. Clone size is not always given. Where it is, it says once, few, many or a class for expanded clones.

D gene: TRBD1
V gene: TRBV29-1
clone size: few
J gene: TRBJ2-1
CDR3 DNA: TGCAGCGGGAAGAAAGGACAGGCCTACAATGAGCAGTTCTTC
CDR3 protein: CSGKKGQAYNEQFF

D gene: NA
V gene: TRBV6-5
clone size: NA
J gene: TRBJ1-5
CDR3 DNA: TGTGCCAGCAGATCCCGGACCGGGTTCGAGGATCAGCCCCAGCATTTT
CDR3 protein: CASRSRTGFEDQPQHF

D gene: NA
V gene: TRBV14
clone size: NA
J gene: TRBJ2-5
CDR3 DNA: TGTGCCAGCAGCCAAGTTCGGACCCAAGAGACCCAGTACTTC
CDR3 protein: CASSQVRTQETQYF

D gene: TRBD2
V gene: TRBV7-9
clone size: NA
J gene: TRBJ2-5
CDR3 DNA: TGTGCCAGCAGACCCCCGGGACTAGCGGGAGGGGACCAAGAGACCCAGTACTTC
CDR3 protein: CASRPPGLAGGDQETQYF

D gene: NA
V gene: TRBV3-1
clone size: NA
J gene: TRBJ2-7
CDR3 DNA: TGTGCCAGCAGCTTCCTTAGCGGTACCCCCTACGAGCAGTACTTC
CDR3 protein: CASSFLSGTPYEQYF

D gene: NA
V gene: TRBV6-5
clone size: once
J gene: TRBJ2-7
CDR3 DNA: TGTGCCAGCAGTATCTCTTCAAACCCCCTTTACGAGCAGTACTTC
CDR3 protein: CASSISSNPLYEQYF

D gene: TRBD2
V gene: TRBV12-3/TRBV12-4
clone size: NA
J gene: TRBJ2-3
CDR3 DNA: TGTGCCAGCAGACGAAGCGGGGCCACAGATACGCAGTATTTT
CDR3 protein: CASRRSGATDTQYF

D gene: NA
V gene: TRBV7-3
clone size: few
J gene: TRBJ2-3
CDR3 DNA: TGTGCCAGCAGCTTAAATCCGGTAGTAACGGATACGCAGTATTTT
CDR3 protein: CASSLNPVVTDTQYF

D gene: NA
V gene: TRBV29-1
clone size: few
J gene: TRBJ1-1
CDR3 DNA: TGCAGCGTTGAGATAGGGGTTATTGAAGCTTTCTTT
CDR3 protein: CSVEIGVIEAFF

D gene: NA
V gene: TRBV12-3/TRBV12-4
clone size: NA
J gene: TRBJ1-1
CDR3 DNA: TGTGCCAGCAGAGATCGAGCTGAAGCTTTCTTT
CDR3 protein: CASRDRAEAFF

D gene: NA
V gene: TRBV4-2
clone size: NA
J gene: TRBJ2-1
CDR3 DNA: TGTGCCAGCAGCCAAGAGTCACGGCTGAGCTCCTACAATGAGCAGTTCTTC
CDR3 protein: CASSQESRLSSYNEQFF

D gene: NA
V gene: TRBV14
clone size: few
J gene: TRBJ2-7
CDR3 DNA: TGTGCCAGCAGCCAAGAAATAGGGAAGCGGTCCTACGAGCAGTACTTC
CDR3 protein: CASSQEIGKRSYEQYF

D gene: TRBD1
V gene: TRBV20-1
clone size: few
J gene: TRBJ2-7
CDR3 DNA: TGCAGTGCTGGCCCGGGACAGGGGTTGTACGAGCAGTACTTC
CDR3 protein: CSAGPGQGLYEQYF

D gene: NA
V gene: TRBV24-1
clone size: NA
J gene: TRBJ2-3
CDR3 DNA: TGTGCCACCAGTGACCGACAGAGCACAGATACGCAGTATTTT
CDR3 protein: CATSDRQSTDTQYF

D gene: NA
V gene: TRBV28
clone size: NA
J gene: TRBJ2-3
CDR3 DNA: TGTGCCAGCAGTTTAAGGGCTACCGCAGATACGCAGTATTTT
CDR3 protein: CASSLRATADTQYF

D gene: NA
V gene: TRBV28
clone size: NA
J gene: TRBJ2-5
CDR3 DNA: TGTGCCAGCAGAGATATGGAGGGAGGAGAGACCCAGTACTTC
CDR3 protein: CASRDMEGGETQYF

D gene: NA
V gene: TRBV20-1
clone size: few
J gene: TRBJ2-1
CDR3 DNA: TGCAGTGCTCGCGGGGCGGATGAGCAGTTCTTC
CDR3 protein: CSARGADEQFF

D gene: NA
V gene: TRBV7-8
clone size: few
J gene: TRBJ2-1
CDR3 DNA: TGTGCCAGCAGCCTCGCCCCAAAGGTCTACAATGAGCAGTTCTTC
CDR3 protein: CASSLAPKVYNEQFF

D gene: TRBD1
V gene: TRBV27
clone size: once
J gene: TRBJ2-1
CDR3 DNA: TGTGCCAGCAGTTTACCGGGACAGTTGCCTCACGAGCAGTTCTTC
CDR3 protein: CASSLPGQLPHEQFF

D gene: NA
V gene: TRBV10-3
clone size: few
J gene: TRBJ2-7
CDR3 DNA: TGTGCCATCAGTGACTTGAGCGACTACGAGCAGTACTTC
CDR3 protein: CAISDLSDYEQYF

D gene: NA
V gene: TRBV20-1
clone size: NA
J gene: TRBJ1-5
CDR3 DNA: TGCAGTGCTAGAAAGGGGTCCAATCAGCCCCAGCATTTT
CDR3 protein: CSARKGSNQPQHF

D gene: NA
V gene: TRBV6-5
clone size: few
J gene: TRBJ2-7
CDR3 DNA: TGTGCCAGCAGTTACCTAGGAGGCCTCGGAGGGGACGAGCAGTACTTC
CDR3 protein: CASSYLGGLGGDEQYF

D gene: TRBD2
V gene: TRBV7-2
clone size: few
J gene: TRBJ2-7
CDR3 DNA: TGTGCCAGCAGCGAGGGACTAGGGGCTTACGAGCAGTACTTC
CDR3 protein: CASSEGLGAYEQYF

D gene: NA
V gene: TRBV4-1
clone size: few
J gene: TRBJ2-3
CDR3 DNA: TGCGCCAGCAGCCAAATGGGAGATACGCAGTATTTT
CDR3 protein: CASSQMGDTQYF

D gene: TRBD2
V gene: TRBV20-1
clone size: NA
J gene: TRBJ2-5
CDR3 DNA: TGCAGTGCTAGCAAAGCGGGAGGGGGCAATGAGCAGTACTTC
CDR3 protein: CSASKAGGGNEQYF

D gene: TRBD2
V gene: TRBV11-1
clone size: NA
J gene: TRBJ2-1
CDR3 DNA: TGTGCCAGCAGCCCCCGACTAGCGGGAGCCTTAAACTACGATGAGCAGTTCTTC
CDR3 protein: CASSPRLAGALNYDEQFF

D gene: NA
V gene: TRBV7-3
clone size: once
J gene: TRBJ2-3
CDR3 DNA: TGTACCAGCAGCTTAAGCCTAGGTTCGGGCACAGATACGCAGTATTTT
CDR3 protein: CTSSLSLGSGTDTQYF

D gene: NA
V gene: TRBV7-9
clone size: few
J gene: TRBJ2-1
CDR3 DNA: TGTGCCAGCAGTACTATCGGGGTGGGTGAGCAGTTCTTC
CDR3 protein: CASSTIGVGEQFF

D gene: NA
V gene: TRBV3-1
clone size: NA
J gene: TRBJ1-4
CDR3 DNA: TGTGCCAGTAGCACACTGGACACTTGGCCCAATGAAAAACTGTTTTTT
CDR3 protein: CASSTLDTWPNEKLFF

D gene: NA
V gene: TRBV10-2
clone size: few
J gene: TRBJ2-3
CDR3 DNA: TGCGCCAGCACCGAGAGTGATACGCAGTATTTT
CDR3 protein: CASTESDTQYF

D gene: NA
V gene: TRBV27
clone size: NA
J gene: TRBJ2-5
CDR3 DNA: TGTGCCAGCAAGAGGGAACTGGGGGAGGAGACCCAGTACTTC
CDR3 protein: CASKRELGEETQYF

D gene: TRBD1
V gene: TRBV24-1
clone size: NA
J gene: TRBJ2-7
CDR3 DNA: TGTGCCACCAGTGACTCTGACAGGGGGACCTACGAGCAGTACTTC
CDR3 protein: CATSDSDRGTYEQYF

D gene: TRBD1
V gene: TRBV15
clone size: few
J gene: TRBJ2-7
CDR3 DNA: TGTGCCACCAGCAGAGGGACCGGGACAGGGGTCGACGAGCAGTACTTC
CDR3 protein: CATSRGTGTGVDEQYF

D gene: NA
V gene: TRBV11-2
clone size: NA
J gene: TRBJ1-1
CDR3 DNA: TGTGCCAGCAGCGCCGAGGACAGTCACACTGAAGCTTTCTTT
CDR3 protein: CASSAEDSHTEAFF

D gene: NA
V gene: TRBV27
clone size: NA
J gene: TRBJ2-3
CDR3 DNA: TGTGCCAGCGGCCAGGGGGGTACGCAGTATTTT
CDR3 protein: CASGQGGTQYF

D gene: NA
V gene: TRBV7-8
clone size: NA
J gene: TRBJ2-7
CDR3 DNA: TGTGCCAGCAGCATCGGACCTAAAGGGGCCTCCTACGAGCAGTACTTC
CDR3 protein: CASSIGPKGASYEQYF

D gene: NA
V gene: TRBV2
clone size: once
J gene: TRBJ1-5
CDR3 DNA: TGTGCCAGCAGTGAGGAGTTCAATCAGCCCCAGCATTTT
CDR3 protein: CASSEEFNQPQHF